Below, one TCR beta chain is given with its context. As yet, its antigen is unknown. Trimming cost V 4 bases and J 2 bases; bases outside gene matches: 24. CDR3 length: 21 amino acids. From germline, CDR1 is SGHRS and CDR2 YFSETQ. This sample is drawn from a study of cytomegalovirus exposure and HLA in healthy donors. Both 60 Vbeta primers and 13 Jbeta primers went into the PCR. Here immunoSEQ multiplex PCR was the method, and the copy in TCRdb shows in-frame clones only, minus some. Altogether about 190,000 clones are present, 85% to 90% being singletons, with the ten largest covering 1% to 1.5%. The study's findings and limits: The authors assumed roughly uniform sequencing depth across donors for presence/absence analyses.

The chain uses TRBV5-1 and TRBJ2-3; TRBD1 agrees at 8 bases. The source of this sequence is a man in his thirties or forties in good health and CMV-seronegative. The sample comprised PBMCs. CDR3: CASSLRPGTGPSTRTTDTQYF. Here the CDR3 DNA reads TGCGCCAGCAGCCTACGTCCCGGGACAGGTCCATCAACACGCACCACAGATACGCAGTATTTT.